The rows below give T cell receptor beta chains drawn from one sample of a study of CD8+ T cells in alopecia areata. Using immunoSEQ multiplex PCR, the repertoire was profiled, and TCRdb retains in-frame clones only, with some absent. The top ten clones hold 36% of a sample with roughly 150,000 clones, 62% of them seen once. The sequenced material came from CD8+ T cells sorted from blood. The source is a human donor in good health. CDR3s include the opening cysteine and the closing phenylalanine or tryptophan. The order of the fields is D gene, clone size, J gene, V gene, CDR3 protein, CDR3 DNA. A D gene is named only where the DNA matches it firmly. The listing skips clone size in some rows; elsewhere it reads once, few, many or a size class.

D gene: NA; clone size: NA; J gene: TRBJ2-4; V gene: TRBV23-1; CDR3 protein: CASSQGLQPNIQYF; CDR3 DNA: TGCGCCAGCAGTCAAGGCCTTCAGCCAAACATTCAGTACTTC
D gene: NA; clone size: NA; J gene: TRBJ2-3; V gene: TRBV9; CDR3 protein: CASSVINTQYF; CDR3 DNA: TGTGCCAGCAGCGTAATCAATACGCAGTATTTT
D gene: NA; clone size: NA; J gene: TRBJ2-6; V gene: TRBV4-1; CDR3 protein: CASSRIGGGRLSGANVLTF; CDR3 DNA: TGCGCCAGCAGCCGCATAGGAGGGGGCCGCCTCTCTGGGGCCAACGTCCTGACTTTC
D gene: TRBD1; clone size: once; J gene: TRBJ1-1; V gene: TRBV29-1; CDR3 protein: CSVRTGGDTEAFF; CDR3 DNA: TGCAGCGTACGGACAGGGGGGGACACTGAAGCTTTCTTT
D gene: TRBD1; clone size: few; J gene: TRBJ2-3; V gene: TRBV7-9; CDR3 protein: CASSPASQQGARYTQYF; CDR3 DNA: TGTGCCAGCAGCCCAGCCTCCCAACAGGGGGCGCGATATACGCAGTATTTT
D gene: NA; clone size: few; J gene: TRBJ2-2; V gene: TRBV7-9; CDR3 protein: CASSLAAGQPNTGELFF; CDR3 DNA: TGTGCCAGCAGCTTAGCCGCGGGACAGCCGAACACCGGGGAGCTGTTTTTT
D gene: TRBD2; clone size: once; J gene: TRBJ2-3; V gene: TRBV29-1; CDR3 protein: CSVKGLAGPDTQYF; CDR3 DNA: TGCAGCGTTAAAGGACTAGCGGGTCCAGATACGCAGTATTTT
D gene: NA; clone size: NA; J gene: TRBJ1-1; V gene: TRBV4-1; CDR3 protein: CASSQDQGQNTEAFF; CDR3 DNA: TGCGCCAGCAGCCAAGATCAGGGACAGAACACTGAAGCTTTCTTT
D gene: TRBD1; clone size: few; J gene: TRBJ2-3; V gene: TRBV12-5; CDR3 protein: CASGYGQGGTDTQYF; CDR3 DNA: TGTGCTAGTGGTTACGGACAGGGTGGCACAGATACGCAGTATTTT
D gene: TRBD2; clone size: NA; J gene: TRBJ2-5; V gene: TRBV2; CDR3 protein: CAFWGLAGYQETQYF; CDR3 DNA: TGTGCCTTCTGGGGACTAGCGGGATATCAAGAGACCCAGTACTTC
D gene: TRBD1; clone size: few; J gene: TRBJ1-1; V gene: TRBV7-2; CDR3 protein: CASSLPTGEEAFF; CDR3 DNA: TGTGCCAGCAGCTTACCGACAGGGGAGGAAGCTTTCTTT
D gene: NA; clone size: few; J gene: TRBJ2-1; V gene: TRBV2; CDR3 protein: CASRVNEQFF; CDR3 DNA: TGTGCCAGCAGAGTGAATGAGCAGTTCTTC
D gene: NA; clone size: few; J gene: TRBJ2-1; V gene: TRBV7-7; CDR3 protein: CASRQSGPNEQFF; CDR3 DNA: TGTGCTAGCAGACAAAGCGGACCCAATGAGCAGTTCTTC
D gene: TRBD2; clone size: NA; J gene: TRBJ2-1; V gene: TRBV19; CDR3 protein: CASSINSGRAVEQFF; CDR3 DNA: TGTGCCAGTAGTATAAATAGCGGGAGGGCCGTTGAGCAGTTCTTC
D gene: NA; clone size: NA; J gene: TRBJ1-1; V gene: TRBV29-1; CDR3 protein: CSVETGTEAFF; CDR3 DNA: TGCAGCGTGGAGACCGGGACTGAAGCTTTCTTT
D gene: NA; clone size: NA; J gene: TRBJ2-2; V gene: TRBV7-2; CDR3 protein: CASSLVLTGELFF; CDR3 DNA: TGTGCCAGCAGCTTAGTTTTGACCGGGGAGCTGTTTTTT